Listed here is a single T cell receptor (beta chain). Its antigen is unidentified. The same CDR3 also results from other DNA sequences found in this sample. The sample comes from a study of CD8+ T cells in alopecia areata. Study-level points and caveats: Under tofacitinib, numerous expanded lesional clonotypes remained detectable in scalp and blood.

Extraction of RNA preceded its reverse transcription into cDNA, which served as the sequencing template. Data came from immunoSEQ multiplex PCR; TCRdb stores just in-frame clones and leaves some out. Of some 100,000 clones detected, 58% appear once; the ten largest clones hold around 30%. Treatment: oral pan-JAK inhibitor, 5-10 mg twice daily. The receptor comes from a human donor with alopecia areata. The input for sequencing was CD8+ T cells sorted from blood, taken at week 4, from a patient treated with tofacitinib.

CDR3 bases: TGTGCCAGCAGTTTAGGAGGTTCCTCCTACAATGAGCAGTTCTTC. The encoded protein is CASSLGGSSYNEQFF. V is TRBV27 and J is TRBJ2-1; D possibly corresponds to TRBD2 (5 bases). The V end was cut by 2 bases, the J end by 0 bases, with 8 bases between. Germline V gene lookup returns CDR1 MNHEY and CDR2 SMNVEV (reference sequence). The CDR3 spans 15 residues.